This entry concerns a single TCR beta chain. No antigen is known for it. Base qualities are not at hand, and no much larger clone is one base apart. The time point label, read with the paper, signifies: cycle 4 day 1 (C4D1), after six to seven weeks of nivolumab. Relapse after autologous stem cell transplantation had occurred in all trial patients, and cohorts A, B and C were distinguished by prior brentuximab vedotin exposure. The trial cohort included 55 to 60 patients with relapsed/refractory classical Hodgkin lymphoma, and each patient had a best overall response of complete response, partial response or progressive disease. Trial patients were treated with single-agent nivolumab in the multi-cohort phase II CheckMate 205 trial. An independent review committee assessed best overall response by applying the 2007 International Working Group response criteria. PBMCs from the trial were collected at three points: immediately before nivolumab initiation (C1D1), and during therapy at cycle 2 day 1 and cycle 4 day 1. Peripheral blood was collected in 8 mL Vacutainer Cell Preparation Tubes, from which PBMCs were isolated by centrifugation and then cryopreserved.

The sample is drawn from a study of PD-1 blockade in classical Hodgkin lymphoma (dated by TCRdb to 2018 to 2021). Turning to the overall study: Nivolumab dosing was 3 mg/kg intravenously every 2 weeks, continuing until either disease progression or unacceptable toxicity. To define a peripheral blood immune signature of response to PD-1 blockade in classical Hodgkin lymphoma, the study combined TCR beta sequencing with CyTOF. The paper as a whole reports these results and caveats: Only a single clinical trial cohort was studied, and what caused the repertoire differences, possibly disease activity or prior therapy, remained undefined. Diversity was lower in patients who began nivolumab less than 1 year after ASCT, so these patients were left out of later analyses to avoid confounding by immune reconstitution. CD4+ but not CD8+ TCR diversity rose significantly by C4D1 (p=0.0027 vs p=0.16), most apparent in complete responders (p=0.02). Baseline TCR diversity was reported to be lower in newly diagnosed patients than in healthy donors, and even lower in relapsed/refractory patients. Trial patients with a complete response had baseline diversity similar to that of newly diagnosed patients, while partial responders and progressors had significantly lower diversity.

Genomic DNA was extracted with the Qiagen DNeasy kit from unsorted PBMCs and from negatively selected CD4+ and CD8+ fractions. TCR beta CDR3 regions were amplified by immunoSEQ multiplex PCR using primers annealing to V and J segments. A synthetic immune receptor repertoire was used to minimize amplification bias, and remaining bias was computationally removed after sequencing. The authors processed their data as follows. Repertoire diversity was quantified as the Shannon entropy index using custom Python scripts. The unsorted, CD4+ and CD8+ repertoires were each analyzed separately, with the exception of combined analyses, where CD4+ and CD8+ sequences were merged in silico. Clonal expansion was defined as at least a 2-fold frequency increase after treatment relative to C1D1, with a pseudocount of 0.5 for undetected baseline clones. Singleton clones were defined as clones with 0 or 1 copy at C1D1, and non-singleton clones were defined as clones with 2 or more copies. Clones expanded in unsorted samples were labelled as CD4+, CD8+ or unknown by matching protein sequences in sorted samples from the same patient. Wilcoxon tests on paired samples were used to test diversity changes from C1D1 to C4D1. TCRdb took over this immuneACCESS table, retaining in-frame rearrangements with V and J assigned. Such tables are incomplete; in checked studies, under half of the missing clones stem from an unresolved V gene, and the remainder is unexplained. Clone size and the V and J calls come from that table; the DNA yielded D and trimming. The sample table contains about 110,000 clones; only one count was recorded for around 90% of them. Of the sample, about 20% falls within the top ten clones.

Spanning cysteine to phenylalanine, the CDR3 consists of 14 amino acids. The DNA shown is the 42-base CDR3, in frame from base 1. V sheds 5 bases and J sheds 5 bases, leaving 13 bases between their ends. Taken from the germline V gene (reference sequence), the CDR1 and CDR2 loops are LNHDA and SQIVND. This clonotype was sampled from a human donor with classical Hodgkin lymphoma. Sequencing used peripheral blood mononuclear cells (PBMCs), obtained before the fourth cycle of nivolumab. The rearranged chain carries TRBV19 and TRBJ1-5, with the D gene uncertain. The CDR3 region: CASSLGRRDQPQHF. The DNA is TGTGCCAGTAGTCTGGGCCGTCGGGATCAGCCCCAGCATTTT.